The following is a TCR beta chain sequence with its context. This entry comes from a study of shared clonotypes between healthy human individuals. Using immunoSEQ multiplex PCR, the repertoire was profiled, and TCRdb retains in-frame clones only, with some absent. The sample yields almost 750,000 clones, around 77% seen once. Germline lookup yields CDR1 DFQATT and CDR2 SNEGSKA (reference sequence). The CDR3 covers 11 residues. The V gene lost 4 bases and the J gene lost 8 bases, with 11 bases spanning the gap. Division of CD4+ cells produced a CD45RA+ naive subset and a CD45RA-negative memory subset. V and J are TRBV20-1 and TRBJ1-2, with D hard to call. This receptor was identified in a woman in her 30s in good health. Sequencing was performed on memory CD4+ T cells sorted from blood. Subset here: CD45RA-negative fraction. This CDR3 reads CSATRSRGYTF. As DNA, the CDR3 is TGCAGTGCTACAAGGTCGAGGGGCTACACCTTC.